This T cell receptor beta chain was captured in a study of human T cells and chemical hapten exposure. RNA extraction used unfractionated whole blood as the source of total RNA. In germline, CDR1 is SGHTA, CDR2 FQGNSA. With 5 bases removed from V and 2 bases from J, the gap between germline ends came to 16 bases. This CDR3 comprises 15 residues. MiXCR, run by TCRdb on the 5' RACE reads, gives a single entry per CDR3 protein. The table records about 140,000 distinct CDR3 sequences, 4.1% of them present only once. This clonotype was found many times. This chain uses TRBV7-2 with TRBJ2-7; D possibly uses TRBD1 or TRBD2 (6 bases each). The clonotype was recovered from a female donor in good health. CDR3 protein: CASSPDEGGTYEQYF. DNA of the CDR3: TGTGCCAGCAGCCCTGACGAGGGGGGTACCTACGAGCAGTACTTC.